The 21 T cell receptor beta chains below come from one sample, sequenced in a study of OX40 agonist ivuxolimab in advanced cancers. Repertoires were generated with immunoSEQ multiplex PCR, while TCRdb's copy carries only in-frame clones and drops some. The sample lists tens of thousands of clones, 65% to 90% occurring once. The sequencing here drew on CD4+ or CD8+ T cells sorted from blood, taken in a trial of the OX40 agonist ivuxolimab. The receptors come from an adult with an advanced solid tumor such as melanoma, head and neck, liver or kidney cancer.

CDR3 sequence: CASSLHPGLYNSPLHF. As DNA, the CDR3 is TGTGCCAGCTCACTGCATCCGGGCTTGTATAATTCACCCCTCCACTTT. This chain links TRBV18 with TRBJ1-6, with D hard to call. Germline values: CDR1 KGHSH, CDR2 LQKENI. Trimming took off 4 bases at V and 4 bases at J, with 14 bases between the two ends. The CDR3 consists of 16 residues.

This chain connects TRBV29-1 to TRBJ2-7, with D possibly matching TRBD1 (5 bases). V was shortened by 7 bases and J by 0 bases, with 13 bases between the two germline ends. The CDR3 runs to 13 residues. From germline, CDR1 is SQVTM and CDR2 ANQGSEA. CDR3 sequence (DNA): TGCAGCGCGCTGACAGCGCACTCCTACGAGCAGTACTTC. Its protein product is CSALTAHSYEQYF.

This chain joins TRBV10-3 and TRBJ1-2; maybe TRBD1 (6 bases). The germline gives CDR1 ENHRY, CDR2 SYGVKD. The CDR3 is 17 residues long. V lost 7 bases, J lost 4 bases, and 25 bases lay in between. CDR3 nucleotide sequence: TGTGCCATCACCGAAACCCTGAGGGACACCGAGGGCTATGGCTACACCTTC. Residues: CAITETLRDTEGYGYTF.

CDR3 in DNA: TGTGCCACCAGCCTCCAGTATAATCAGCCCCAGCATTTT. Protein sequence: CATSLQYNQPQHF. The chain couples TRBV15 to TRBJ1-5; no clear D gene. The CDR3 spans 13 residues. Per germline, CDR1 LNHNV and CDR2 YYDKDF (reference sequence). With 5 bases removed from V and 4 bases from J, the gap between germline ends came to 9 bases.

The chain has TRBV9 and TRBJ2-7; 8 positions match TRBD1. The trim removed 4 bases at V and 5 bases at J, leaving 14 bases unmatched. The germline V gene encodes CDR1 SGDLS and CDR2 YYNGEE. The CDR3 totals 16 residues. CDR3 region: CASSPWGQVGGHEQYF. CDR3 in DNA: TGTGCCAGCAGCCCCTGGGGACAGGTCGGGGGCCACGAGCAGTACTTC.

The V call is TRBV27, the J call TRBJ2-7; possible D gene TRBD1, 5 bases. The V end was cut by 2 bases, the J end by 3 bases, with 11 bases between. Looked up from germline, CDR1 is MNHEY and CDR2 is SMNVEV (reference sequence). The CDR3 is 14 amino acids. For the CDR3, the DNA is TGTGCCAGCAGTTTAGGTTCAGGGAACTACGAGCAGTACTTC. This gives the protein CASSLGSGNYEQYF.

The chain links TRBV23-1 to TRBJ2-7, with 9 positions matching TRBD1. TRBV23-1 is flagged as an ORF with uncertain function. The V segment lost 3 bases and the J segment 4 bases; nucleotides outside the gene matches: 7. The CDR3 contains 15 residues. The DNA of the CDR3 is TGCGCCAGCAGTCAGGCCGGGACAGGGACTTACGAGCAGTACTTC. This gives the protein CASSQAGTGTYEQYF.

This chain uses TRBV9 with TRBJ1-2, with D hard to call. Germline CDR1 SGDLS, CDR2 YYNGEE. With 4 bases removed from V and 6 bases from J, the gap between germline ends came to 10 bases. This CDR3 has 12 residues. The CDR3 is CASSLYPNGYTF. The CDR3 bases are TGTGCCAGCAGCCTATACCCTAATGGCTACACCTTC.

V and J are TRBV4-1 and TRBJ2-7; 8 positions agree with TRBD2. The CDR3 extends over 14 amino acids. Unmatched junction bases numbered 8, after V lost 3 bases and J lost 7 bases. Germline lookup yields CDR1 MGHRA and CDR2 YSYEKL. The CDR3 DNA is TGCGCCAGCAGCCATCCGGGAGGGCCCCGGGAGCAGTACTTC. Protein: CASSHPGGPREQYF.

The rearrangement uses TRBV7-3 and TRBJ2-5, with D perhaps matching TRBD1 or TRBD2 (5 bases each). The CDR3 covers 15 residues. Germline V gene data show CDR1 as SGHTA and CDR2 as FQGTGA. The ends were cut back, 1 base at V and 4 bases at J, with 13 bases in the middle. The CDR3 loop reads CASSLIEGFGETQYF. The CDR3 region has the DNA TGTGCCAGCAGCTTAATTGAGGGGTTCGGAGAGACCCAGTACTTC.

The V call is TRBV14, the J call TRBJ2-1, with D maybe TRBD2 (7 bases). This CDR3 has 15 residues. Per germline, CDR1 SGHDN and CDR2 FVKESK. V gave up 4 bases and J gave up 2 bases, with 12 bases separating them. The CDR3 is CASSPRGGPYNEQFF. In DNA, the CDR3 is TGTGCCAGCAGCCCGAGGGGGGGCCCCTACAATGAGCAGTTCTTC.

The table lists this clone with a count of one. The chain carries TRBV6-5 and TRBJ2-5; tentatively, D is TRBD2 (6 bases). Trimming took off 10 bases at V and 4 bases at J, with 16 bases between the two ends. The CDR3 length is 13 residues. Per germline, CDR1 MNHEY and CDR2 SVGAGI. CDR3 sequence (DNA): TGTGCCACCGGGGGTCCGCCCGGAGAGACCCAGTACTTC. The encoded protein is CATGGPPGETQYF.

This rearrangement joins TRBV28 to TRBJ2-2; TRBD2 aligns across 8 bases. Germline V gives CDR1 MDHEN, CDR2 SYDVKM. The CDR3 consists of 12 residues. J gave up 8 bases and V 10 bases, and 6 bases lay outside the gene matches. The CDR3 sequence is CATVAGWGELFF. The CDR3 DNA reads as TGTGCCACCGTAGCGGGATGGGGGGAGCTGTTTTTT.

This clone was detected once. This rearrangement joins TRBV18 to TRBJ1-2, with D perhaps TRBD1 (6 bases). Germline CDR1 and CDR2: KGHSH and LQKENI. V dropped 3 bases and J dropped 3 bases, with 17 bases sitting between them. The CDR3 runs to 16 residues. The DNA of the CDR3 is TGTGCCAGCTCACCCCAAGGAGGGGGTGGGTACTATGGCTACACCTTC. Its protein product is CASSPQGGGGYYGYTF.

V and J are TRBV19 and TRBJ2-5; the D is unclear. Trimming cost V 3 bases and J 1 base, with 12 bases left between them. Per the germline V gene, CDR1 is LNHDA and CDR2 is SQIVND (reference sequence). The CDR3 sequence is 15 residues long. The CDR3 DNA is TGTGCCAGTAGTATTGCAGAGGAGCTCCAAGAGACCCAGTACTTC. Translated, it gives CASSIAEELQETQYF.

The chain combines TRBV29-1 with TRBJ2-1; perhaps TRBD2 as D (5 bases). CDR1 and CDR2 (germline): SQVTM, ANQGSEA. This CDR3 contains 11 residues. With 5 bases removed from V and 9 bases from J, the gap between germline ends came to 11 bases. CDR3 loop: CSVLLVTEQFF. The DNA for the CDR3 is TGCAGCGTTTTACTAGTAACTGAGCAGTTCTTC.

This sequence joins TRBV6-5 and TRBJ1-2; weak D call: TRBD1 (5 bases). There are 15 residues in the CDR3. With 5 bases removed from V and 8 bases from J, the gap between germline ends came to 21 bases. Per germline, CDR1 MNHEY and CDR2 SVGAGI. The CDR3 sequence is CASSVVAGTLWGYTF. CDR3 bases: TGTGCCAGCAGTGTTGTGGCAGGGACCCTTTGGGGCTACACCTTC.

The chain carries TRBV19 and TRBJ2-7; 9 bases line up with TRBD2. V was pared by 9 bases and J by 8 bases, with 5 bases of the junction left unmatched. This CDR3 spans 11 amino acids. Looked up from germline, CDR1 is LNHDA and CDR2 is SQIVND (reference sequence). In DNA form, the CDR3 reads TGTGCCAGCGGGACTAGCCAAAAGCAGTACTTC. It yields the protein CASGTSQKQYF.

The chain recombines TRBV11-3 with TRBJ2-7, with 11 bases matching TRBD2. This CDR3 is 15 amino acids long. Looked up from germline, CDR1 is SGHNT and CDR2 is YENEEA. After removal of 4 bases from V and 3 bases from J, the junction contained 5 bases not matched to a gene. This CDR3 is CASSSKTSGDYEQYF. CDR3 nucleotides: TGTGCCAGCAGCTCCAAGACTAGCGGGGACTACGAGCAGTACTTC.

J is TRBJ1-1 and V is TRBV2; 8 positions match TRBD1. The CDR3 is 16 amino acids. J gave up 8 bases and V 7 bases, and 18 bases lay outside the gene matches. Germline V gene data show CDR1 as SNHLY and CDR2 as FYNNEI. CDR3 coding DNA: TGTGCCAGCATTGGGACAGGACCGCTCCCCGACTTAGAAGCTTTCTTT. As protein: CASIGTGPLPDLEAFF.

The chain uses TRBV19 and TRBJ2-7; no reliable D call. The CDR3 is 14 residues long. The V end lost 7 bases, the J end lost 1 base, and 14 bases lay between the germline ends. Germline V lookup: CDR1 LNHDA, CDR2 SQIVND (reference sequence). The DNA of the CDR3 is TGTGCCAGTACACGGACGGCTTGGTCCTACGAGCAGTACTTC. It specifies CASTRTAWSYEQYF.